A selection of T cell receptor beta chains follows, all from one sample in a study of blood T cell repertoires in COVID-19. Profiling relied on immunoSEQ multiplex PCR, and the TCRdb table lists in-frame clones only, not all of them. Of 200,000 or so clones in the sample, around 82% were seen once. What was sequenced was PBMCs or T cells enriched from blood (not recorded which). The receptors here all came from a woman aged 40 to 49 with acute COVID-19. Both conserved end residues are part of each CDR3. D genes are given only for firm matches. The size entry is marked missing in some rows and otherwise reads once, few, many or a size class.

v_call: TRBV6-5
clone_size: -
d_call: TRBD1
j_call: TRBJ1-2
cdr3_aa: CASSLTGGAYGYTF
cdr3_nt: TGTGCCAGCAGTTTAACAGGGGGGGCCTATGGCTACACCTTC

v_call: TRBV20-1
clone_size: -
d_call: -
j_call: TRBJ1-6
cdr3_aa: CSASRGGSYNSPLHF
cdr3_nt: TGCAGTGCTAGTCGAGGGGGCTCCTATAATTCACCCCTCCACTTT

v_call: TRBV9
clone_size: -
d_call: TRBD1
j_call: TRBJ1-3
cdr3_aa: CASSFNSKRQGAGNTIYF
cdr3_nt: TGTGCCAGCAGCTTCAACTCCAAGAGACAGGGGGCTGGAAACACCATATATTTT

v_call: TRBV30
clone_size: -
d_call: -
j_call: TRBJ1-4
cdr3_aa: CAWSSLTRTVSTNEKLFF
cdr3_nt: TGTGCCTGGAGTTCCCTTACCCGGACAGTCTCAACTAATGAAAAACTGTTTTTT

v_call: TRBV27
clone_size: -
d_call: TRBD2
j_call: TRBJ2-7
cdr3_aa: CASSLSGLAGTYSYEQYF
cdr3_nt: TGTGCCAGCAGTTTATCGGGACTAGCGGGAACCTACTCCTACGAGCAGTACTTC

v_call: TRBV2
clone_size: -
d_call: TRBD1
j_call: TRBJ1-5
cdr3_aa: CASSPNRGLEPQHF
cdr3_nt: TGTGCCAGCAGCCCGAACAGGGGGCTTGAGCCCCAGCATTTT

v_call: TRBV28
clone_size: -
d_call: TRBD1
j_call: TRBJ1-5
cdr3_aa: CASSPGQGHWINSNQPQHF
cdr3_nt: TGTGCCAGCAGTCCCGGACAGGGGCACTGGATTAATAGCAATCAGCCCCAGCATTTT

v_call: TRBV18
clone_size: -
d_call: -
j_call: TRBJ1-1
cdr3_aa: CASSPPMGSTEAFF
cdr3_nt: TGTGCCAGCTCACCACCGATGGGGAGCACTGAAGCTTTCTTT

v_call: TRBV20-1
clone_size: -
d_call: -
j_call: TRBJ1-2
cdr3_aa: CSARKGDGYTF
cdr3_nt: TGCAGTGCTAGAAAGGGAGATGGCTACACCTTC

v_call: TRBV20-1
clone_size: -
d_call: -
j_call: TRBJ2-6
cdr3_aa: CSASPFVSVHVSGANVLTF
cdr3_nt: TGCAGTGCTAGTCCTTTTGTGTCGGTGCATGTATCTGGGGCCAACGTCCTGACTTTC

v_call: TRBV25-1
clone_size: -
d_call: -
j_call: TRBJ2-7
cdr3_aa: CASSAGLYEQYF
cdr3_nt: TGTGCCAGCAGTGCGGGTCTCTACGAGCAGTACTTC

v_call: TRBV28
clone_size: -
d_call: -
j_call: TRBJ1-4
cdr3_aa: CASSFPGQPGKLFF
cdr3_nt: TGTGCCAGCAGTTTCCCCGGGCAGCCGGGGAAACTGTTTTTT

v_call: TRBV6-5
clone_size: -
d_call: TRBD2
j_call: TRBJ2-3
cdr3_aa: CASSNSGGTDTQYF
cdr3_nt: TGTGCCAGCAGCAATAGCGGGGGCACAGATACGCAGTATTTT

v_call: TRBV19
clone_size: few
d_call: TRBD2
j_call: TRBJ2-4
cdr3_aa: CASIGERGTENIQYF
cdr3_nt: TGTGCCAGTATAGGTGAGCGGGGGACGGAAAACATTCAGTACTTC

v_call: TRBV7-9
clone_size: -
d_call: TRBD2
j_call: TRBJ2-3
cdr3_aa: CASAGVQVFNTQYF
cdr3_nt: TGTGCCAGCGCGGGGGTACAAGTGTTTAATACGCAGTATTTT

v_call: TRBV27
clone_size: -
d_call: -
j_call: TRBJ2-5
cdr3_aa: CASSLSSRGIRRETQYF
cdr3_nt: TGTGCCAGCAGTTTATCGTCCCGGGGAATACGGCGAGAGACCCAGTACTTC

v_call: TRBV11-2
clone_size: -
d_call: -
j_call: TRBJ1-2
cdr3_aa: CASSLRLANYGYTF
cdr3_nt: TGTGCCAGCAGCTTAAGGCTAGCTAACTATGGCTACACCTTC

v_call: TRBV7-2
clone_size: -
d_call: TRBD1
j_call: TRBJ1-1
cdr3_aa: CASSPRGTEAFF
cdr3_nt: TGTGCCAGCAGCCCCAGGGGGACTGAAGCTTTCTTT

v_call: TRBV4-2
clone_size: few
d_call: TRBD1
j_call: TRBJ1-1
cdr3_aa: CASSQVREGAAEAFF
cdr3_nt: TGTGCCAGCAGCCAAGTCCGGGAGGGGGCGGCCGAAGCTTTCTTT

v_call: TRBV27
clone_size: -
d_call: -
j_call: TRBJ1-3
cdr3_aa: CASRNQGGPNSGNTIYF
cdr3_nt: TGTGCCAGCAGGAATCAGGGAGGACCTAACTCTGGAAACACCATATATTTT

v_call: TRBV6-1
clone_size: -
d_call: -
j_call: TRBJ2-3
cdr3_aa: CASSEARITPTDTQYF
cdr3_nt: TGTGCCAGCAGTGAAGCTAGAATAACGCCCACAGATACGCAGTATTTT

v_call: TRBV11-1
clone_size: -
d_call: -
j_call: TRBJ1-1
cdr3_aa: CASSRFRSGISEAFF
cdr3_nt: TGTGCCAGCAGCCGTTTTCGGTCAGGAATAAGTGAAGCTTTCTTT

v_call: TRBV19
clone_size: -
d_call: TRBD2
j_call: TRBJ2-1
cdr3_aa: CASSILPPGTSGRAGEQFF
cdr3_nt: TGTGCCAGTAGTATTTTACCTCCCGGGACTAGCGGGAGGGCTGGTGAGCAGTTCTTC

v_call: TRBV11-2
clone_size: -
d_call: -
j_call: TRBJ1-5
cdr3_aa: CASSLGGLSNQPQHF
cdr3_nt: TGTGCCAGCAGCTTAGGGGGGCTAAGCAATCAGCCCCAGCATTTT

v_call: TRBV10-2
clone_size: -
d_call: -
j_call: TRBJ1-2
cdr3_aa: CASSGDKVYGYTF
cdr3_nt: TGCGCCAGCAGCGGGGACAAAGTCTATGGCTACACCTTC

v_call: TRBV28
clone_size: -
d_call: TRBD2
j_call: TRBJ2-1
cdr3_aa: CASSGKGRELRNEQFF
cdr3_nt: TGTGCCAGCAGTGGAAAAGGGCGGGAGCTCCGGAATGAGCAGTTCTTC

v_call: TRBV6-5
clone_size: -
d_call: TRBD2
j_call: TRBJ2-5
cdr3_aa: CASSYSLAGGQETQYF
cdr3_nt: TGTGCCAGCAGTTACTCTTTAGCGGGGGGACAAGAGACCCAGTACTTC

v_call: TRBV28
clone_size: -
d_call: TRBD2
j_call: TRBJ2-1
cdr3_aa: CASTPGTSVFHEQFF
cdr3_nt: TGTGCCAGCACCCCCGGGACTAGCGTTTTCCATGAGCAGTTCTTC